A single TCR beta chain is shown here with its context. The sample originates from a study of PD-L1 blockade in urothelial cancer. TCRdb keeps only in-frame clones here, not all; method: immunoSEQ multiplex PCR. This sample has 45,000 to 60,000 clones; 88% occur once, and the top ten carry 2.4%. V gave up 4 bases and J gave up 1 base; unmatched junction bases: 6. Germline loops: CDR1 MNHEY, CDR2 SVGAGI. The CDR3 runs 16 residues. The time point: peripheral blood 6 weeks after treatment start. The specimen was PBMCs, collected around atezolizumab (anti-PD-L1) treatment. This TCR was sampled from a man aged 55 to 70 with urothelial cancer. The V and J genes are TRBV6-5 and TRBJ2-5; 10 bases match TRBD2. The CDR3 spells CASSSASGRSQETQYF. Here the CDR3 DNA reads TGTGCCAGCAGTTCCGCTAGCGGGAGAAGCCAAGAGACCCAGTACTTC.